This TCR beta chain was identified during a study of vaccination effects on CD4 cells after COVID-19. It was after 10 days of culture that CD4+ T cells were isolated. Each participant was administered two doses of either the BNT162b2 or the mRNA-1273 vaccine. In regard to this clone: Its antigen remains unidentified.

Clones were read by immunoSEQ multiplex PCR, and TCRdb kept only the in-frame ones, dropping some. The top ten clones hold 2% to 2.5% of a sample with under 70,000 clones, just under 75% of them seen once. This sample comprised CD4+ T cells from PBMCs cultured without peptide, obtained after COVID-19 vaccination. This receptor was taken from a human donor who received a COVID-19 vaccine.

Here the CDR3 reads CASSQDHGPGQPQHF. The CDR3 DNA follows: TGCGCCAGCAGCCAAGACCACGGGCCCGGCCAGCCCCAGCATTTT. V gene TRBV4-1 combines with J gene TRBJ1-5; D unresolved. Germline lookup yields CDR1 MGHRA and CDR2 YSYEKL. This CDR3 spans 15 amino acids. Trimming took 0 bases from V and 7 from J, leaving 13 bases between them.